This T cell receptor beta chain was retrieved from a study of cytomegalovirus exposure and HLA in healthy donors. Study results and limitations: Later work associated roughly 17,000 TCR beta sequences with HLA alleles at 0.05 false discovery rate. For TCR beta chains, V- and J-gene trimming was later linked to a missense DCLRE1C variant.

The CDR3 loop spans 14 amino acids. Germline loops: CDR1 MNHNS, CDR2 SASEGT. J gave up 3 bases and V 2 bases, and 2 bases lay outside the gene matches. A remark on this clone: Its antigen remains unidentified.

The PCR employed 60 Vbeta primers together with 13 Jbeta primers. Produced via immunoSEQ multiplex PCR; TCRdb's table is partial and in-frame only. The data hold about 120,000 clones, with over 60% observed a single time. The genes are TRBV6-1 and TRBJ1-2; 8 bases match TRBD1. This receptor was obtained from a male donor in good health and CMV-seropositive. The sequencing sample was made of PBMCs. The CDR3 region is CASSETQGDYGYTF. CDR3 sequence (DNA): TGTGCCAGCAGTGAAACACAGGGGGACTATGGCTACACCTTC.